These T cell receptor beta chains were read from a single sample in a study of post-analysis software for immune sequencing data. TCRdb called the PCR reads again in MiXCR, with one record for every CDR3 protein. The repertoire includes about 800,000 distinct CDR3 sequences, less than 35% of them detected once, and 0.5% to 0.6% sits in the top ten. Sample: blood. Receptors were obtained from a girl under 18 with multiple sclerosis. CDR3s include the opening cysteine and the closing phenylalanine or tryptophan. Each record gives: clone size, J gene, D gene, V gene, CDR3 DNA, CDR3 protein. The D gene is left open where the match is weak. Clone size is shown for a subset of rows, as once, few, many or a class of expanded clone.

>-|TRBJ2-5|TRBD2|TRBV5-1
TGCGCCAGCAGCAAAAACAGCGGGGGGGCCCGGGAGACCCAGTACTTC
CASSKNSGGARETQYF
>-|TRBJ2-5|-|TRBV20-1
TGCAGTGCTAGAGCCCTTTTTGGCCAGTACTTC
CSARALFGQYF
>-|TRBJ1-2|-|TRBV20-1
TGCAGTGCCCAGGACAGCGAGGATGGCTACACCTTC
CSAQDSEDGYTF
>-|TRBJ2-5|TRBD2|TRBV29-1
TGCAGCGTTGAAAGCGGGGGGCATGAGACCCAGTACTTC
CSVESGGHETQYF
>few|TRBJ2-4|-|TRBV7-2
TGTGCCAGCAGCCCCCAGGTCCTAGCCAAAAACATTCAGTACTTC
CASSPQVLAKNIQYF
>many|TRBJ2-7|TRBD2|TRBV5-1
TGCGCCAGCAGCTCTGGACTAGCGGTCTCCTACGAGCAGTACTTC
CASSSGLAVSYEQYF
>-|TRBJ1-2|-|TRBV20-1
TGCAGTGCTAGGAAAGGGCGCGACTATGGCTACACCTTC
CSARKGRDYGYTF
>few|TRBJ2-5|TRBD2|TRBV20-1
TGCAGTGCGCGGCTAGCGGGAGCTTTAGAGACCCAGTACTTC
CSARLAGALETQYF
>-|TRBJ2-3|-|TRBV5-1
TGCGCCAGCAGCACTCAAGGGAGGACAGATACGCAGTATTTT
CASSTQGRTDTQYF
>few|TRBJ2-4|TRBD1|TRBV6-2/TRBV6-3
TGTGCCAGCAGCAAACGGGACAGGGTAGCCAAAAACATTCAGTACTTC
CASSKRDRVAKNIQYF
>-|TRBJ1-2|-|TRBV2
TGTGCCAGCAGGGCAGCCTATGGCTACACCTTC
CASRAAYGYTF
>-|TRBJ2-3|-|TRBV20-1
TGCAGTGACCACCTTACAACAGATACGCAGTATTTT
CSDHLTTDTQYF
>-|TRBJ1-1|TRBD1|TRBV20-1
TGCAGTGCTAGAGGTCGACAGGGACACACTGAAGCTTTCTTT
CSARGRQGHTEAFF
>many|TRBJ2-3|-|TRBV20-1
TGCAGTGCTAGAGATAGGGATACGCAGTATTTT
CSARDRDTQYF
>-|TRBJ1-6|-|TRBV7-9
TGTGCCAGCAGCTTAGGTGGGCGAAGCTCCTATAATTCACCCCTCCACTTT
CASSLGGRSSYNSPLHF
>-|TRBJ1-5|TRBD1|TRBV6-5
TGTGCCAGCAGTTCACCCCGGGACAGGGGGACGTGGGGCAATCAGCCCCAGCATTTT
CASSSPRDRGTWGNQPQHF
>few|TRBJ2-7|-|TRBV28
TGTGCCAGCAGTTTTGCTCCCAACGAGCAGTACTTC
CASSFAPNEQYF
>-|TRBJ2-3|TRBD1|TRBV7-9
TGTGCCAGCAGCTTAGGCCAGGGGGCGCGTTGGACAGATACGCAGTATTTT
CASSLGQGARWTDTQYF
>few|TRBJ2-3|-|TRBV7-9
TGTGCCAGCAACTTAGGTTCTGGCACAGATACGCAGTATTTT
CASNLGSGTDTQYF